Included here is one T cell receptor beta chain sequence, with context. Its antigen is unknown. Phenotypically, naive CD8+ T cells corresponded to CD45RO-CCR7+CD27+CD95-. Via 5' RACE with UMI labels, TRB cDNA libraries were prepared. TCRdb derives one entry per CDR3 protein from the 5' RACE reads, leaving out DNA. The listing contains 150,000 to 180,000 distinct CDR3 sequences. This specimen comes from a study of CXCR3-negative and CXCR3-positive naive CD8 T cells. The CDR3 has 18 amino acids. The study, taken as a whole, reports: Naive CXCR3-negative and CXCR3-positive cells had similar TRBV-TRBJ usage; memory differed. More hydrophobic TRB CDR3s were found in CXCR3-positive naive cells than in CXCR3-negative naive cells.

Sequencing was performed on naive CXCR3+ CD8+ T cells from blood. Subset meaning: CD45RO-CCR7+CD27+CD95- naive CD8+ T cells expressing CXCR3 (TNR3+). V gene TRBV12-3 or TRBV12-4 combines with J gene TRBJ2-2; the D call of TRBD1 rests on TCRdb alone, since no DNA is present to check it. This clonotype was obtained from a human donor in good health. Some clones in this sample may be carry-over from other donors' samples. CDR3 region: CASSLPDRVRFAPGELFF.